One sample yielded the 17 T cell receptor beta chains listed below, sequenced in a study of regulatory T cells in long-lasting Graves disease. Arm-PCR of CDR3 regions and iRepertoire HTBI primers were the basis on which TCR beta libraries were built. MiXCR, run by TCRdb on the multiplex PCR reads, gives a single entry per CDR3 protein. The data contain 560,000 or so distinct CDR3 sequences, about 16% of them singletons. Time point defined: newly diagnosed GD, antithyroid drugs for less than 3 months. After RNA was extracted from PBMCs, the TCR library was made from it. These records were also assigned to another study, of T cells in Graves' hyperthyroidism and ophthalmopathy.

Source: peripheral blood mononuclear cells (PBMCs), taken at new diagnosis, from a patient treated with antithyroid drugs. The receptors shown here come from a man aged 18 to 30 with Graves disease.

Ten or more counts support this clonotype. The genes are TRBV12-3 or TRBV12-4 and TRBJ1-4; maybe TRBD1 (5 bases). V shed 3 bases and J shed 5 bases, with 10 bases lying between them. This CDR3 comprises 14 residues. The chain's CDR3 is CASSLSGDNEKLFF. The DNA of the CDR3 is TGTGCCAGCAGTTTGTCTGGGGACAATGAAAAACTGTTTTTT.

This clonotype was counted a few times. V and J are TRBV24-1 and TRBJ2-2; 10 nucleotides align to TRBD2. The length of the CDR3 is 15 residues. Germline lookup yields CDR1 KGHDR and CDR2 SFDVKD. V lost 4 bases, J lost 5 bases, and 3 bases stayed unmatched. Here the CDR3 DNA reads TGTGCCACCAGTGAGTCGGGACTAGCGACCGGGGAGCTGTTTTTT. Residues: CATSESGLATGELFF.

At least ten counts were recorded for this clonotype. The gene calls are TRBV3-1 and TRBJ2-7, with D perhaps TRBD1 or TRBD2 (5 bases each). The V end lost 1 base, the J end lost 6 bases, and 16 bases lay between the germline ends. Germline V gene data show CDR1 as LGHDT and CDR2 as YNNKEL (reference sequence). The CDR3 has 15 amino acids. The CDR3 region is CASSQAVFTGREQYF. The DNA of the CDR3 is TGTGCCAGCAGCCAAGCGGTTTTTACGGGGCGCGAGCAGTACTTC.

The chain has TRBV2 and TRBJ2-7, with D hard to call. The CDR3 covers 13 residues. Trimming cost V 7 bases and J 3 bases, with 13 bases left between them. Germline assignment: CDR1 SNHLY and CDR2 FYNNEI. CDR3 sequence: CASTLDGNYEQYF. As DNA, the CDR3 is TGTGCCAGCACTCTGGACGGTAACTACGAGCAGTACTTC.

V is TRBV19 and J is TRBJ1-3; D unresolved. CDR1 LNHDA and CDR2 SQIVND come from the germline V gene (reference sequence). This CDR3 is built from 18 residues. Trimming removed 5 bases from V and 0 bases from J, with 20 bases in between. CDR3 bases: TGTGCCAGTAGTTCAACCCCGCTAGCGAGGACCTCTGGAAACACCATATATTTT. Residues: CASSSTPLARTSGNTIYF.

This clonotype showed up just a few times. The CDR3 is CASSLWGTGDRAQHF. The CDR3 DNA reads as TGTGCCAGCAGTTTATGGGGGACAGGCGATCGGGCCCAGCATTTT. This chain connects TRBV28 to TRBJ1-5, with 8 nucleotides matching TRBD1. The CDR3 spans 15 residues. Germline CDR1 reads MDHEN; CDR2 reads SYDVKM. Unmatched junction bases numbered 9, after V lost 0 bases and J lost 11 bases. The variable domain in full, completed from reference TRBV28 and TRBJ1-5, reads DVKVTQSSRYLVKRTGEKVFLECVQDMDHENMFWYRQDPGLGLRLIYFSYDVKMKEKGDIPEGYSVSREKKERFSLILESASTNQTSMYLCASSLWGTGDRAQHFGDGTRLSIL.

This clonotype was recorded at least ten times. The chain joins TRBV10-3 to TRBJ2-2; D remains ambiguous. V gave up 3 bases and J gave up 1 base, with 6 bases separating them. CDR1 ENHRY and CDR2 SYGVKD come from the germline V gene. The CDR3 covers 14 residues. The CDR3 coding sequence is TGTGCCATCAGTGATAGGGTGAACACCGGGGAGCTGTTTTTT. This encodes CAISDRVNTGELFF.

This chain connects TRBV10-1 to TRBJ2-1, with D maybe TRBD2 (5 bases). CDR1 and CDR2 (germline): WNHNN, SYGVQD (reference sequence). Deletions cut 4 bases from V and 8 bases from J, with 12 bases between. This CDR3 spans 13 amino acids. The CDR3 coding sequence is TGCGCCAGCAGTGGTGGGAGAATCGATGAGCAGTTCTTC. It codes for CASSGGRIDEQFF.

Ten or more counts support this clonotype. This chain links TRBV11-2 with TRBJ1-1, with 7 nucleotides matching TRBD1. This CDR3 contains 15 residues. CDR1 and CDR2 (germline): SGHAT, FQNNGV. Trimming at V came to 8 bases and at J to 4 bases, leaving 13 bases not matched to a gene. CDR3 nucleotides: TGTGCCAGCCTATCGGGAGGGGGCGGGGGCACTGAAGCTTTCTTT. Its protein is CASLSGGGGGTEAFF.

There are many counts of this clonotype. The chain combines TRBV28 with TRBJ2-1; no definite D call. Germline-derived CDR1 and CDR2 are MDHEN and SYDVKM. The CDR3 has 12 amino acids. V was trimmed by 7 bases and J by 5 bases, leaving 9 bases between them. Here the CDR3 reads CASNERHNEQFF. The DNA for the CDR3 is TGTGCCAGCAATGAGCGACACAATGAGCAGTTCTTC.

This clonotype was observed a few times. CDR3 loop: CASSRPASYNEQFF. CDR3 DNA sequence: TGTGCCAGCAGCCGACCAGCCTCCTACAATGAGCAGTTCTTC. The chain joins TRBV7-2 to TRBJ2-1; D remains ambiguous. Germline CDR1 is SGHTA and CDR2 is FQGNSA. The CDR3 consists of 14 residues. Between the trimmed V and J ends, which lost 5 bases and 0 bases, there was a span of 8 bases.

With regard to this clonotype: This may be a read error: a much more frequent sequence differs by one nucleotide. This sequence joins TRBV12-3 or TRBV12-4 and TRBJ1-6; D remains unclear. The CDR3 loop spans 13 amino acids. CDR3: CTSSLRDASPLHF. CDR3 DNA sequence: TGTACCAGCAGTTTAAGGGATGCCTCACCCCTCCACTTT.

This clonotype was counted between two and nine times. One junction end does not reproduce the germline sequence, and a read error may be involved. The CDR3 coding sequence is TGTGCCAGCAGCCGAAGGGACAGCCTAGTCCAAGAGACCCAGCACTTC. It is translated as CASSRRDSLVQETQHF. The rearrangement joins TRBV11-2 to TRBJ2-5; 7 nucleotides align to TRBD1. Looked up from germline, CDR1 is SGHAT and CDR2 is FQNNGV. The CDR3 spans 16 residues.

This clonotype was seen ten or more times. V gene TRBV6-5 combines with J gene TRBJ1-1; D call uncertain. V gave up 0 bases and J gave up 0 bases, with 8 bases separating them. The CDR3 has 15 amino acids. Germline V gives CDR1 MNHEY, CDR2 SVGAGI. CDR3 loop: CASSYSGNLNTEAFF. CDR3 in DNA: TGTGCCAGCAGTTACTCTGGGAATTTGAACACTGAAGCTTTCTTT.

In its sample, this clonotype was seen a few times. This rearrangement joins TRBV13 to TRBJ2-7; TRBD2 agrees at 13 bases. The CDR3 runs 16 residues. The trim removed 2 bases at V and 0 bases at J, leaving 1 base unmatched. CDR1 and CDR2 (germline): PRHDT, FYEKMQ (reference sequence). The CDR3 DNA reads as TGTGCCAGCAGCTTATGGACTAGCGGGAGCTCCTACGAGCAGTACTTC. Translated: CASSLWTSGSSYEQYF.

This clonotype was seen more than once but under ten times. The chain combines TRBV7-2 with TRBJ1-5, with D hard to call. The CDR3 spans 16 residues. V was clipped by 5 bases and J by 0 bases, with 14 bases between them. CDR1 and CDR2 (germline): SGHTA, FQGNSA. The CDR3 loop is CASSPRGIYSNQPQHF. The DNA for the CDR3 is TGTGCCAGCAGCCCCCGAGGGATCTATAGCAATCAGCCCCAGCATTTT.

The genes are TRBV9 and TRBJ1-2; D is possibly TRBD1 (6 bases). V was shortened by 2 bases and J by 8 bases, with 10 bases between the two germline ends. The CDR3 runs to 12 residues. Germline assignment: CDR1 SGDLS and CDR2 YYNGEE. Written as DNA, the CDR3 is TGTGCCAGCAGCGTCGATACAGGGGGCTACACCTTC. Translation gives CASSVDTGGYTF. Combining the CDR3 with reference TRBV9 and TRBJ1-2 gives the whole variable domain DSGVTQTPKHLITATGQRVTLRCSPRSGDLSVYWYQQSLDQGLQFLIQYYNGEERAKGNILERFSAQQFPDLHSELNLSSLELGDSALYFCASSVDTGGYTFGSGTRLTVV.